One and the same sample provided the 11 T cell receptor beta chains below, sequenced in a study of graft-versus-host responses after intestinal transplantation. The method was immunoSEQ multiplex PCR; TCRdb's version includes in-frame clones alone and lacks a portion of them. The sample consists of about 97,000 clones, approximately 90% of them appearing once. Sequenced material: PBMCs, taken 450 to 460 days after intestinal transplant. The receptors shown here come from a human patient who received an intestinal transplant, so some T cells may come from the graft donor.

The table lists this clone with a few counts. The chain combines TRBV6-5 with TRBJ2-7; the D gene is possibly TRBD1 (5 bases). The germline V and J ends were trimmed by 5 bases and 5 bases, with 10 bases remaining between them. The CDR3 consists of 12 residues. Germline CDR1 MNHEY, CDR2 SVGAGI. The CDR3 nucleotides read TGTGCCAGCAGTACATCAGGGCACGAGCAGTACTTC. This gives the protein CASSTSGHEQYF.

This chain joins TRBV6-6 and TRBJ2-5; the match to TRBD1 covers 7 bases. CDR1 and CDR2 from the germline V gene are MNHNY and SVGAGI (reference sequence). V shed 1 base, J shed 1 base, and the junction held 6 bases outside the gene matches. The CDR3 has 16 amino acids. CDR3 DNA: TGTGCCAGCAGTTACTTGGGACAGAAGATCCAAGAGACCCAGTACTTC. Translated, it gives CASSYLGQKIQETQYF.

The DNA of the CDR3 is TGCAGCGCCCCATCGGCCTGGACAGGGTCTACCTACAATGAGCAGTTCTTC. Its protein product is CSAPSAWTGSTYNEQFF. The chain uses TRBV29-1 and TRBJ2-1, with 8 bases aligning to TRBD1. V gave up 7 bases and J gave up 2 bases; unmatched junction bases: 16. Germline CDR1 SQVTM, CDR2 ANQGSEA. The CDR3 is made up of 17 amino acids.

The genes are TRBV5-1 and TRBJ2-7; D may be TRBD2 (6 bases). Trimming cost V 5 bases and J 3 bases, with 15 bases left between them. Germline V CDR1 and CDR2: SGHRS, YFSETQ. The CDR3 runs to 14 residues. CDR3: CASSYPGGIYEQYF. As DNA, the CDR3 is TGCGCCAGCAGTTACCCAGGCGGGATCTACGAGCAGTACTTC.

The rearrangement joins TRBV27 to TRBJ2-2, with 10 positions matching TRBD2. The CDR3 consists of 15 residues. From germline, CDR1 is MNHEY and CDR2 SMNVEV (reference sequence). V lost 7 bases and J lost 1; bases outside the gene matches: 3. As DNA, the CDR3 is TGTGCCAGCACTAGCGGGGGCCTGAACACCGGGGAGCTGTTTTTT. It is translated as CASTSGGLNTGELFF.

This chain joins TRBV4-1 and TRBJ1-2, with D possibly being TRBD1 (5 bases). V was shortened by 1 base and J by 4 bases, with 7 bases between the two germline ends. This CDR3 region has 13 residues. The germline V gene encodes CDR1 MGHRA and CDR2 YSYEKL. The chain's CDR3 is CASSQVGPYGYTF. CDR3 sequence (DNA): TGCGCCAGCAGCCAAGTGGGACCCTATGGCTACACCTTC.

This clone has only one observation. The chain links TRBV9 to TRBJ2-7, with 13 bases lining up with TRBD2. J was trimmed by 2 bases and V by 4 bases; bases with no gene match: 3. This CDR3 is 15 amino acids long. In germline, CDR1 is SGDLS, CDR2 YYNGEE. The CDR3, as DNA: TGTGCCAGCAGCCCCACTAGCGGGGGGGCCTACGAGCAGTACTTC. This encodes CASSPTSGGAYEQYF.

This sequence joins TRBV6-5 and TRBJ2-6; D ambiguous. Germline CDR1 MNHEY, CDR2 SVGAGI. This CDR3 region has 13 residues. Trimming left V 5 bases short and J 0 bases short, with 2 bases between. CDR3 coding DNA: TGTGCCAGCAGTGGCTCTGGGGCCAACGTCCTGACTTTC. Protein: CASSGSGANVLTF.

This clone was observed a single time. This rearrangement joins TRBV6-5 to TRBJ2-7, with TRBD2 as a possible D gene (5 bases). The CDR3 is made up of 15 amino acids. Per germline, CDR1 MNHEY and CDR2 SVGAGI. V was trimmed by 2 bases and J by 2 bases, leaving 13 bases between them. Written as DNA, the CDR3 is TGTGCCAGCAGTTACAGGGCCTTCGGGACCTACGAGCAGTACTTC. Protein: CASSYRAFGTYEQYF.

The V call is TRBV5-1, the J call TRBJ2-1, with 13 bases identical to TRBD2. The CDR3 covers 11 residues. The trim removed 4 bases at V and 15 bases at J, leaving 1 base unmatched. Germline CDR1 SGHRS, CDR2 YFSETQ. CDR3 DNA: TGCGCCAGCAGCGGACTAGCGGGGGCGTTCTTC. Protein sequence: CASSGLAGAFF.

The chain recombines TRBV10-3 with TRBJ1-2; D uncertain. The CDR3 is 15 residues long. The germline CDR1 and CDR2 sequences are ENHRY and SYGVKD. V was shortened by 1 base and J by 4 bases, with 13 bases between the two germline ends. Here the CDR3 DNA reads TGTGCCATCAGTGAGTTGCCCAGAAAAACCTATGGCTACACCTTC. Its protein is CAISELPRKTYGYTF.